These 3 T cell receptor beta chains came from one sample sequenced in a study of cytomegalovirus exposure and HLA in healthy donors. In the PCR, 60 Vbeta and 13 Jbeta primers were used. Some clones are missing from TCRdb's copy, which holds only in-frame ones; the method was immunoSEQ multiplex PCR. The sample includes 90,000 to 150,000 clones, nearly 65% of them seen just once. Sequenced: PBMCs. The receptor source for this set is a man aged 35-49 years in good health and CMV-seropositive.

The chain has TRBV9 and TRBJ2-1, with 12 nucleotides matching TRBD2. CDR1 and CDR2 from the germline V gene are SGDLS and YYNGEE. This CDR3 has 16 residues. V shed 3 bases, J shed 6 bases, and the junction held 7 bases outside the gene matches. The chain's CDR3 is CASSANLAGGPNEQFF. For the CDR3, the DNA is TGTGCCAGCAGCGCCAACCTAGCGGGGGGGCCCAATGAGCAGTTCTTC. Full variable domain (outside the CDR3, taken from reference TRBV9 and TRBJ2-1): DSGVTQTPKHLITATGQRVTLRCSPRSGDLSVYWYQQSLDQGLQFLIQYYNGEERAKGNILERFSAQQFPDLHSELNLSSLELGDSALYFCASSANLAGGPNEQFFGPGTRLTVL.

This clone was recorded a few times. The rearrangement joins TRBV6-1 to TRBJ1-2, with no clear D. Trimming cost V 5 bases and J 1 base, with 8 bases left between them. This CDR3 has 13 residues. CDR1 is MNHNS, CDR2 SASEGT, per germline. The CDR3 here is CASSLADNYGYTF. In DNA, the CDR3 is TGTGCCAGCAGTCTCGCAGATAACTATGGCTACACCTTC.

J is TRBJ2-5 and V is TRBV5-1; no clear D. The J call is in doubt because the DNA end fits TRBJ2-7 better. The CDR3 totals 13 residues. CDR1 is SGHRS, CDR2 YFSETQ, per germline. For the CDR3, the DNA is TGCGCCAGCAGCTTGGAAACTTCCTACGAGCAGTACTTC. Amino acid sequence: CASSLETSYEQYF.